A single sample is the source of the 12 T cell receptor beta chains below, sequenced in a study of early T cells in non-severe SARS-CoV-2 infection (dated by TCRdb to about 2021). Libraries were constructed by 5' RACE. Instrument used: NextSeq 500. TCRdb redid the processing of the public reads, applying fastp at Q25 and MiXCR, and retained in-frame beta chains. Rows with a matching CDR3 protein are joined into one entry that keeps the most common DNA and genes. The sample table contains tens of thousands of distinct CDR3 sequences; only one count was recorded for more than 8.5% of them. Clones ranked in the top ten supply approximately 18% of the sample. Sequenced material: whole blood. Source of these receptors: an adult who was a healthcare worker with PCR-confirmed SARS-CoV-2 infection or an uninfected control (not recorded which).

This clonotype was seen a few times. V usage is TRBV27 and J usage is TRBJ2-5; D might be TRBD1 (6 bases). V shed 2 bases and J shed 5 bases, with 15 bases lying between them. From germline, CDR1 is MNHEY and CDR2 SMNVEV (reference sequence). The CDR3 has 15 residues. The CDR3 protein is CASSLGGQVMETQYF. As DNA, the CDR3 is TGTGCCAGCAGTTTAGGGGGACAAGTCATGGAGACCCAGTACTTC.

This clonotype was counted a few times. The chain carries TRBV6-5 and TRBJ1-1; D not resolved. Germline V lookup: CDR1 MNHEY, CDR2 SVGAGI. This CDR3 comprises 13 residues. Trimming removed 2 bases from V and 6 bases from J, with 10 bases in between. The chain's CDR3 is CASSYIGIAEAFF. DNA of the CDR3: TGTGCCAGCAGTTACATAGGTATCGCTGAAGCTTTCTTT.

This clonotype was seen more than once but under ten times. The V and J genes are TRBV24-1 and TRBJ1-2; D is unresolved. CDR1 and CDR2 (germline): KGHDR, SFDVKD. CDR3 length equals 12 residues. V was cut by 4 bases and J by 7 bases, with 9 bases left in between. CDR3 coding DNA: TGTGCCACCAGTGACGAGTTGTTTGGCTACACCTTC. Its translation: CATSDELFGYTF.

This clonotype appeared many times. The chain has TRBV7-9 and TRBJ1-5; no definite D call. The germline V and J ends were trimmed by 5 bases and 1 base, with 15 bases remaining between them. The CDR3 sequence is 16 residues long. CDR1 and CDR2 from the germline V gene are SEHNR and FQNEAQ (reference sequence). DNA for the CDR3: TGTGCCAGCAGCACCGACTCCGGGAACAGCAATCAGCCCCAGCATTTT. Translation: CASSTDSGNSNQPQHF.

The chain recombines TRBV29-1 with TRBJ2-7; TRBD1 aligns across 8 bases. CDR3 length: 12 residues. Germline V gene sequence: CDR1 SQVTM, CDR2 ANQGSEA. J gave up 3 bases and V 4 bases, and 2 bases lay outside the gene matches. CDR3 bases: TGCAGCGTTGTAGGACAGGGCTACGAGCAGTACTTC. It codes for CSVVGQGYEQYF.

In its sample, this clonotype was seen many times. The CDR3, as DNA: TGTGCCAGCCGCGCGGTGAACACTGAAGCTTTCTTT. Translating it yields CASRAVNTEAFF. This chain links TRBV2 with TRBJ1-1; no clear D. The CDR3 covers 12 residues. V dropped 8 bases and J dropped 0 bases, with 7 bases sitting between them. Germline CDR1 and CDR2: SNHLY and FYNNEI.

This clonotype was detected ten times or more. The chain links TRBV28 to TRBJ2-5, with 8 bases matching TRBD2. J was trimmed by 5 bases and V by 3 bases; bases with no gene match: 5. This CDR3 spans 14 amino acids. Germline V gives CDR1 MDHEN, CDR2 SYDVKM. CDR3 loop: CASSFPSGFETQYF. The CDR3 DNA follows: TGTGCCAGCAGTTTCCCTAGCGGGTTCGAGACCCAGTACTTC.

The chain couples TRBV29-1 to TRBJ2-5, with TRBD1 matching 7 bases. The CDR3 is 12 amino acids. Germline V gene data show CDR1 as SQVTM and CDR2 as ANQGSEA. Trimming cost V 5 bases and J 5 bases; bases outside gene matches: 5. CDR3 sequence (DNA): TGCAGCGTTAACAGGGGCCCGGAGACCCAGTACTTC. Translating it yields CSVNRGPETQYF.

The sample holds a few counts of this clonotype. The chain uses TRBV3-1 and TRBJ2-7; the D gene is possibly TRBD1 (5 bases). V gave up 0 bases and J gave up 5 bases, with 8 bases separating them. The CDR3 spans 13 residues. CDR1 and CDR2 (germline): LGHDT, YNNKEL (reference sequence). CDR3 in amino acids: CASSQEGAHEQYF. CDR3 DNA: TGTGCCAGCAGCCAAGAAGGGGCGCACGAGCAGTACTTC.

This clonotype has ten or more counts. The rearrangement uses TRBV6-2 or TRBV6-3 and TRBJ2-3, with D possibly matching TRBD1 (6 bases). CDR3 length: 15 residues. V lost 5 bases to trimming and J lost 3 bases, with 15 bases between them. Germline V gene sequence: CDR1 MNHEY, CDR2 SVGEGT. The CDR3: CASSIVPGQTDTQYF. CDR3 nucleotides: TGTGCCAGCAGTATCGTACCGGGACAAACAGATACGCAGTATTTT.

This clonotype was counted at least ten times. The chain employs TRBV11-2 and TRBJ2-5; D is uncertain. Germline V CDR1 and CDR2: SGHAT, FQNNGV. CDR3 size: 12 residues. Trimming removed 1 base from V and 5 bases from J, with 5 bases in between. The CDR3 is CASSLVTETQYF. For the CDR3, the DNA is TGTGCCAGCAGCTTAGTTACGGAGACCCAGTACTTC.

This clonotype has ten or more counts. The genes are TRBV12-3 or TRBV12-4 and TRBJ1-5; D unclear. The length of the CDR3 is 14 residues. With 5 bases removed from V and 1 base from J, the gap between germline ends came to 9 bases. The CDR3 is CASSPRVSNQPQHF. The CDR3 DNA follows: TGTGCCAGCAGTCCGAGGGTGAGCAATCAGCCCCAGCATTTT.